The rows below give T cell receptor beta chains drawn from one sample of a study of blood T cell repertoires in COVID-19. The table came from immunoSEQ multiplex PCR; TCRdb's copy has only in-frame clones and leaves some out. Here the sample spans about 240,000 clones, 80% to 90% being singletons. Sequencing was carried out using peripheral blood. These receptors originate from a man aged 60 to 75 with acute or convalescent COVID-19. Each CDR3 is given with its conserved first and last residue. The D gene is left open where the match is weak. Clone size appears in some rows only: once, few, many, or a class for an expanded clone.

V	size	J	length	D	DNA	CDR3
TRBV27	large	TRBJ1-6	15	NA	TGTGCCAGCAGTTTATTTGGAGGGAGGGATTCACCCCTCCACTTT	CASSLFGGRDSPLHF
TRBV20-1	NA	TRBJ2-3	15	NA	TGCAGTGCTAGTCTCGGGCGGGTAGACACAGATACGCAGTATTTT	CSASLGRVDTDTQYF
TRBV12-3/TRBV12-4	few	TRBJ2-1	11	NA	TGTGCCAGCACCATCCGAGATGAGCAGTTCTTC	CASTIRDEQFF
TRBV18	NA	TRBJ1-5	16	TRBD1	TGTGCCAGCTCACCCCTAGGACAGGGGGCTTATCAGCCCCAGCATTTT	CASSPLGQGAYQPQHF
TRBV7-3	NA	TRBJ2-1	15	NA	TGTGCCAGCAGCTTGACTCGGGATCCGAACAATGAGCAGTTCTTC	CASSLTRDPNNEQFF
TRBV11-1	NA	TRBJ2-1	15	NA	TGTGCCAGCAGCTTAGCTAGCGCGGAGGGTGATGAGCAGTTCTTC	CASSLASAEGDEQFF
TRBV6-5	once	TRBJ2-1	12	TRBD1	TGTGCCAGCAGTTCACCGACAGGGGAGCAGTTCTTC	CASSSPTGEQFF
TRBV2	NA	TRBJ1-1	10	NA	TGTGCCAGCCAGAACACTGAAGCTTTCTTT	CASQNTEAFF
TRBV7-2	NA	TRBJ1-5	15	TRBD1	TGTGCCAGCAGCTTAGCGGGACAGGGGAATCAGCCCCAGCATTTT	CASSLAGQGNQPQHF
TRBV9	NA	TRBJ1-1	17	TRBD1	TGTGCCAGCAGCGTAGGCTTTAGCGGACAGGGGAGGACTGAAGCTTTCTTT	CASSVGFSGQGRTEAFF
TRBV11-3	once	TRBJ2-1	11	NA	TGTGCCAGCAGCCGCGTAGATGAGCAGTTCTTC	CASSRVDEQFF
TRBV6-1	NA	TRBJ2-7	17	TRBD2	TGTGCCAGCAGTGCCCATCGCCCGGGAGGCTACTCCTACGAGCAGTACTTC	CASSAHRPGGYSYEQYF
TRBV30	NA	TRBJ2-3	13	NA	TGTGCCTGGTCGAGGAGAACGGCAGATACGCAGTATTTT	CAWSRRTADTQYF
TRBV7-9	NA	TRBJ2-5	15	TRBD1	TGTGCCAGCAGCTCCTTACAGGGGTTCGGGGAGACCCAGTACTTC	CASSSLQGFGETQYF
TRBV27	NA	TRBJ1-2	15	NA	TGTGCCAGCAGTTTAAGGGGGTCGACTAACTATGGCTACACCTTC	CASSLRGSTNYGYTF
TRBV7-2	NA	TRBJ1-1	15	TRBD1	TGTGCCAGCAGCCCTCACCTCAGGGGGCACACTGAAGCTTTCTTT	CASSPHLRGHTEAFF
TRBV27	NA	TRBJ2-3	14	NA	TGTGCCAGCAGTTTAAGGAGTCCCACAGATACGCAGTATTTT	CASSLRSPTDTQYF
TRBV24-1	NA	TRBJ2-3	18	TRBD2	TGTGCCACCAGTGATTTCGGACTAGCGGGTATGAACGCAGATACGCAGTATTTT	CATSDFGLAGMNADTQYF
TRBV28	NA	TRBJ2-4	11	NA	TGTGCCAGCAGCTCTAAAAACATTCAGTACTTC	CASSSKNIQYF
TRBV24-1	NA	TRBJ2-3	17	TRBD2	TGTGCCACCAGTGATTCCAGACTAGCGGGAATCACAGATACGCAGTATTTT	CATSDSRLAGITDTQYF
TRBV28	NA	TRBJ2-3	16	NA	TGTGCCAGCAGTTCCCCTGGGGGGAGTAGCACAGATACGCAGTATTTT	CASSSPGGSSTDTQYF
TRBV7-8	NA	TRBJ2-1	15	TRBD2	TGTGCCAGCAGCCGAAGCGGGAGTTCCTACAATGAGCAGTTCTTC	CASSRSGSSYNEQFF
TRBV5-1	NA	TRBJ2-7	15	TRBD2	TGCGCCAGCAGCTTGGAGGGGCGGGAGTTCGACGAGCAGTACTTC	CASSLEGREFDEQYF
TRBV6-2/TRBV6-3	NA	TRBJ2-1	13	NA	TGTGCCAGCAGTTATGGAGCGAACAATGAGCAGTTCTTC	CASSYGANNEQFF
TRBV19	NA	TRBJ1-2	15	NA	TGTGCCAGTAGTATAATCGACCTCCGGAGCTATGGCTACACCTTC	CASSIIDLRSYGYTF
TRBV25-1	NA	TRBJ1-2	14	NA	TGTGCCAGCAGAGAGGACGGGGGGAGCTATGGCTACACCTTC	CASREDGGSYGYTF
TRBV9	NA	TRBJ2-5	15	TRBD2	TGTGCCAGCAGCGTCCGGGCGGGAGAGGGGGAGACCCAGTACTTC	CASSVRAGEGETQYF
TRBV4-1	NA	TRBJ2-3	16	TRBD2	TGCGCCAGCAGCCAAGATACTAGCGGATCTGTTATTACGCAGTATTTT	CASSQDTSGSVITQYF
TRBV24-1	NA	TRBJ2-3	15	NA	TGTGCCACCAGTGATTTCGGGGTATTGGGAGATACGCAGTATTTT	CATSDFGVLGDTQYF
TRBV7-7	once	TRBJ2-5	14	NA	TGTGCTAGCAGCTTGGCGGGAAAGACGCAGACCCAGTACTTC	CASSLAGKTQTQYF
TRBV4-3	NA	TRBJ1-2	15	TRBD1	TGCGCCAGCAGCCAATCGACAGGGGGCATTGCTGGCTACACCTTC	CASSQSTGGIAGYTF
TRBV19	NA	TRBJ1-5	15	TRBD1	TGTGCCAGTAAGTTGAACCCGGGACAGCATCAGCCCCAGCATTTT	CASKLNPGQHQPQHF
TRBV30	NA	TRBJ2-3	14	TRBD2	TGTGCCTGCCAGCCAGCGGGATACACAGATACGCAGTATTTT	CACQPAGYTDTQYF
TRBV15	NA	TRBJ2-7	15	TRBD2	TGTGCCACCAGCAGAGGGGCGGGAGCAACGTACGAGCAGTACTTC	CATSRGAGATYEQYF
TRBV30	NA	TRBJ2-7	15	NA	TGTGCCTCGACCGGCAAGTCCGGGAGCGTCTACGAGCAGTACTTC	CASTGKSGSVYEQYF
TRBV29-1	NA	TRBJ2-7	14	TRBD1	TGCAGCGTTAAGCAGGGGGCGGCCTTCTACGAGCAGTACTTC	CSVKQGAAFYEQYF
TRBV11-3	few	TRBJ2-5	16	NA	TGTGCCAGCAGCTTAAGGGACGGGGGGCCGCAAGAGACCCAGTACTTC	CASSLRDGGPQETQYF
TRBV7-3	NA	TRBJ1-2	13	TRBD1	TGTGCCAGCAGCTCCGGACAGGGGGATGGCTACACCTTC	CASSSGQGDGYTF
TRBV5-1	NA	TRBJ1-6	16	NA	TGCGCCAGCAGCTTGCTTGAATCAGGGTCTAATTCACCCCTCCACTTT	CASSLLESGSNSPLHF
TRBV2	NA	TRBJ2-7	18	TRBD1	TGTGCCAGCAGTGAATTGGAAGGCCCCGGGACAGGGTCATACGAGCAGTACTTC	CASSELEGPGTGSYEQYF
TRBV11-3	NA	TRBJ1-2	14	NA	TGTGCCAGCAGCTTAGACCCCACAGGGCACGGCTACACCTTC	CASSLDPTGHGYTF
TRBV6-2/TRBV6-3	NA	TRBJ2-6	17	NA	TGTGCCAGCAGTCTATTGGGTGTCGGGTCTGGGGCCAACGTCCTGACTTTC	CASSLLGVGSGANVLTF